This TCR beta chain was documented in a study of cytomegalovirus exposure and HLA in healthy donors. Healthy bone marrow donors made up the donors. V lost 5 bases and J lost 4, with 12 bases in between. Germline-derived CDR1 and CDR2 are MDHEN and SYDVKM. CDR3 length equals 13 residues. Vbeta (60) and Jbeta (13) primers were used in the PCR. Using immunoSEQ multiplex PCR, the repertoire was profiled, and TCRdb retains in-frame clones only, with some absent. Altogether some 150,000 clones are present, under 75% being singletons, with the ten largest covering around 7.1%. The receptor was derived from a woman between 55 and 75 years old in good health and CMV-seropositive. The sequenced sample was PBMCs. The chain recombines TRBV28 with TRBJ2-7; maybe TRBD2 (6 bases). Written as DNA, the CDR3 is TGTGCCAGCAGTCTAGGGGCGGGATACGAGCAGTACTTC. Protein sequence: CASSLGAGYEQYF.